Below, 27 T cell receptor beta chains from the same sample are listed, as sequenced in a study of regulatory T cells in long-lasting Graves disease. Arm-PCR of CDR3 regions and iRepertoire HTBI primers were the basis on which TCR beta libraries were built. TCRdb processed the multiplex PCR reads anew with MiXCR; each CDR3 protein has one entry. The table shows under 450,000 distinct CDR3 sequences, with roughly a quarter occurring only once. Sample time point: persistent/refractory GD, antithyroid drugs over 5 years with positive TRAb. RNA extracted from PBMCs served as the sequencing template. The starting material was peripheral blood mononuclear cells (PBMCs), obtained when the disease was refractory, from a patient treated with antithyroid drugs. The receptors here all came from a female donor with Graves disease.

V and J are TRBV19 and TRBJ1-5; D remains ambiguous. Germline V gene sequence: CDR1 LNHDA, CDR2 SQIVND (reference sequence). This CDR3 is built from 13 residues. V lost 8 bases and J lost 3, with 11 bases in between. The CDR3 sequence: CASEDGYNQPQHF. CDR3 coding DNA: TGTGCCAGTGAGGACGGTTACAATCAGCCCCAGCATTTT.

This clonotype was picked up many times. J is TRBJ1-2 and V is TRBV24-1; the match to TRBD1 covers 7 bases. This CDR3 contains 16 residues. Germline CDR1 and CDR2: KGHDR and SFDVKD. Losses at the gene ends were 1 base for V and 4 bases for J; bases not matched to a gene: 8. The CDR3 DNA reads TGTGCCACCAGTGATTTCGGCAGGGGGTCAAGCTATGGCTACACCTTC. It specifies CATSDFGRGSSYGYTF.

This clonotype was seen a handful of times. The chain is built from TRBV7-2 and TRBJ2-7; weak D call: TRBD2 (5 bases). The CDR3 has 15 amino acids. Germline V gives CDR1 SGHTA, CDR2 FQGNSA. Trimming took off 6 bases at V and 3 bases at J, with 18 bases between the two ends. The CDR3 nucleotides are TGTGCCAGCAGGGATCTGGGGAGTCTGGGCTACGAGCAGTACTTC. This encodes CASRDLGSLGYEQYF.

This clonotype was counted a few times. The chain recombines TRBV19 with TRBJ2-5; D is perhaps TRBD2 (5 bases). V shed 1 base and J shed 3 bases, with 9 bases lying between them. In germline, CDR1 is LNHDA, CDR2 SQIVND (reference sequence). The CDR3 extends over 14 amino acids. The CDR3 sequence: CASSIGEGKETQYF. The CDR3 DNA follows: TGTGCCAGTAGTATAGGAGAGGGAAAAGAGACCCAGTACTTC. Variable domain in full (rest from reference TRBV19 and TRBJ2-5): DGGITQSPKYLFRKEGQNVTLSCEQNLNHDAMYWYRQDPGQGLRLIYYSQIVNDFQKGDIAEGYSVSREKKESFPLTVTSAQKNPTAFYLCASSIGEGKETQYFGPGTRLLVL.

This clonotype was recorded at least ten times. The chain carries TRBV11-2 and TRBJ2-7; D not resolved. CDR1 and CDR2 (germline): SGHAT, FQNNGV. Trimming cost V 0 bases and J 2 bases, with 2 bases left between them. The CDR3 is 12 amino acids. CDR3 nucleotides: TGTGCCAGCAGCTTAGACCCCTACGAGCAGTACTTC. This encodes CASSLDPYEQYF.

This clonotype was detected ten times or more. The rearrangement uses TRBV24-1 and TRBJ1-4, with D unresolved. The CDR3 consists of 15 residues. Trimming removed 2 bases at V and 4 bases at J, with 10 bases between. Germline lookup yields CDR1 KGHDR and CDR2 SFDVKD. In DNA form, the CDR3 reads TGTGCCACCAGTGATTCCGACGCAGTTAATGAAAAACTGTTTTTT. As protein: CATSDSDAVNEKLFF.

The rearrangement joins TRBV27 to TRBJ1-2; no clear D. The V gene's germline CDR1 is MNHEY and CDR2 SMNVEV (reference sequence). The CDR3 totals 13 residues. Trimming took 5 bases from V and 4 from J, leaving 11 bases between them. In DNA, the CDR3 is TGTGCCAGCAGTCCTTCAGGACCCTATGGCTACACCTTC. It codes for CASSPSGPYGYTF.

J is TRBJ1-1 and V is TRBV4-3; 9 bases align to TRBD1. Trimming at V came to 2 bases and at J to 1 base, leaving 11 bases not matched to a gene. The germline CDR1 and CDR2 sequences are LGHNA and YSLEER. The CDR3 sequence is 18 residues long. This CDR3 is CASSQNRDRAFSNTEAFF. The CDR3 region has the DNA TGCGCCAGCAGCCAAAACCGGGACAGGGCATTTTCGAACACTGAAGCTTTCTTT.

This clonotype has just a few counts. The chain is built from TRBV5-1 and TRBJ1-1, with 9 bases matching TRBD1. The V segment lost 3 bases and the J segment 5 bases; nucleotides outside the gene matches: 5. The CDR3 contains 14 residues. Germline values: CDR1 SGHRS, CDR2 YFSETQ. The CDR3 nucleotides are TGCGCCAGCAGCTGGGGACAGGGAGGGACTGAAGCTTTCTTT. It encodes CASSWGQGGTEAFF.

The chain joins TRBV9 to TRBJ2-4; TRBD1 agrees at 9 bases. In germline, CDR1 is SGDLS, CDR2 YYNGEE. There are 16 residues in the CDR3. The V segment lost 3 bases and the J segment 1 base; nucleotides outside the gene matches: 5. The CDR3 here is CASSASGTGAKNIQYF. The CDR3 DNA reads TGTGCCAGCAGCGCGTCAGGGACAGGGGCCAAAAACATTCAGTACTTC.

This clonotype was recorded many times. This chain connects TRBV6-5 to TRBJ2-7; TRBD2 matches 8 bases. Trimming removed 2 bases from V and 3 bases from J; junction bases left unmatched: 3. The germline gives CDR1 MNHEY, CDR2 SVGAGI. This CDR3 region has 14 residues. In DNA form, the CDR3 reads TGTGCCAGCAGTTACGGGACTAGGAGCTACGAGCAGTACTTC. It codes for CASSYGTRSYEQYF.

This clonotype has at least ten counts. The chain joins TRBV12-3 or TRBV12-4 to TRBJ2-7; tentatively, D is TRBD1 (5 bases). This CDR3 is built from 12 residues. The V and J ends lost 8 bases and 4 bases respectively, with 12 bases between them. Here the CDR3 DNA reads TGTGCCAGCCAGGACCGGACATACGAGCAGTACTTC. This codes for CASQDRTYEQYF.

This clonotype was detected many times. The rearrangement uses TRBV6-1 and TRBJ1-5, with 10 bases lining up with TRBD1. V shed 6 bases, J shed 0 bases, and the junction held 11 bases outside the gene matches. The germline gives CDR1 MNHNS, CDR2 SASEGT. The CDR3 consists of 18 residues. Here the CDR3 reads CASSPWTGGPHSNQPQHF. CDR3 sequence (DNA): TGTGCCAGCAGCCCGTGGACAGGGGGGCCACATAGCAATCAGCCCCAGCATTTT.

This clonotype was recorded a few times. A much larger clone differs by one base, so this may be a read error. This chain connects TRBV28 to TRBJ2-5; TRBD1 agrees at 8 bases. The germline CDR1 and CDR2 sequences are MDHEN and SYDVKM. This CDR3 comprises 20 residues. The CDR3 sequence: CASSSSSPGQARKPQKTQYF. In DNA, the CDR3 is TGTGCCAGCAGTTCCTCGAGTCCGGGACAGGCACGTAAACCCCAAAAGACCCAGTACTTC. Complete variable domain (other parts from reference TRBV28 and TRBJ2-5): DVKVTQSSRYLVKRTGEKVFLECVQDMDHENMFWYRQDPGLGLRLIYFSYDVKMKEKGDIPEGYSVSREKKERFSLILESASTNQTSMYLCASSSSSPGQARKPQKTQYFGPGTRLLVL.

This clonotype was seen only a few times. The chain uses TRBV5-4 and TRBJ1-2; 7 bases line up with TRBD1. V dropped 0 bases and J dropped 4; count of bases not matched to a gene: 15. The CDR3 covers 18 residues. Germline V gene sequence: CDR1 SGHNT, CDR2 YYREEE (reference sequence). The CDR3 sequence: CASSLEGASFVGTYGYTF. The CDR3 DNA reads TGTGCCAGCAGCTTGGAGGGGGCGTCTTTCGTGGGGACCTATGGCTACACCTTC.

The chain combines TRBV12-3 or TRBV12-4 with TRBJ2-2, with D possibly TRBD2 on 5 matching bases. This CDR3 spans 17 amino acids. The germline V and J ends were trimmed by 5 bases and 2 bases, with 18 bases remaining between them. The CDR3 sequence: CASSLSPGTYNTGELFF. The DNA of the CDR3 is TGTGCCAGCAGTCTATCCCCGGGAACCTATAACACCGGGGAGCTGTTTTTT.

This clonotype was detected many times. This rearrangement joins TRBV28 to TRBJ1-3; D uncertain. CDR1 and CDR2 (germline): MDHEN, SYDVKM. V was cut by 6 bases and J by 8 bases, with 20 bases left in between. CDR3 length equals 15 residues. The CDR3 sequence is CASRPASLWSDTIYF. CDR3 bases: TGTGCCAGCAGGCCAGCGTCCCTCTGGAGCGACACCATATATTTT.

As concerns this clonotype: This may arise from a read error, as a much more abundant clone is one base away. The V gene is TRBV5-5, the J gene TRBJ2-7; the D gene is possibly TRBD1 (5 bases). From germline, CDR1 is SGHKS and CDR2 YYEKEE (reference sequence). The CDR3 extends over 12 amino acids. This chain's CDR3 is CDSSYTDSEQYF. As DNA, the CDR3 is TGTGACAGCAGCTACACCGACAGCGAGCAGTACTTC.

A remark on this clonotype: One end of the junction is discordant with germline, which a read error may explain. The chain employs TRBV19 and TRBJ1-4, with TRBD1 identical over 9 bases. The CDR3 covers 16 residues. Germline V lookup: CDR1 LNHDA, CDR2 SQIVND (reference sequence). CDR3 DNA sequence: TGTGCCAATAGTCTTCATGTGGGACAGGGAAATGAAAAACTGTTTTTT. As protein: CANSLHVGQGNEKLFF.

This chain connects TRBV2 to TRBJ2-3; D is uncertain. Germline assignment: CDR1 SNHLY and CDR2 FYNNEI. V was shortened by 5 bases and J by 1 base, with 13 bases between the two germline ends. CDR3 length equals 15 residues. The CDR3 DNA sequence: TGTGCCAGCAGTCTACAAGATCTCGGCACAGATACGCAGTATTTT. Its translation: CASSLQDLGTDTQYF.

The chain combines TRBV27 with TRBJ2-1; D is unresolved. The length of the CDR3 is 12 residues. Trimming shortened V by 6 bases and J by 6 bases, and 9 bases separated the two germline ends. Germline V gene lookup returns CDR1 MNHEY and CDR2 SMNVEV (reference sequence). The CDR3 spells CASRSMGNEQFF. In nucleotides, the CDR3 is TGTGCCAGCAGGTCAATGGGCAATGAGCAGTTCTTC.

This clonotype was seen more than once but under ten times. The chain couples TRBV6-5 to TRBJ2-7; possibly TRBD1 or TRBD2 for D (6 bases each). This CDR3 is built from 15 residues. Trimming removed 2 bases at V and 3 bases at J, with 14 bases between. The germline V gene has CDR1 MNHEY and CDR2 SVGAGI. The CDR3 here is CASSYLGGLDYEQYF. In DNA, the CDR3 is TGTGCCAGCAGTTACCTAGGGGGACTGGACTACGAGCAGTACTTC.

This clonotype was observed many times. This chain joins TRBV28 and TRBJ1-6, with 9 bases fitting TRBD1. Germline V gene sequence: CDR1 MDHEN, CDR2 SYDVKM. V lost 6 bases to trimming and J lost 11 bases; unmatched junction nucleotides: 11. The length of the CDR3 is 15 residues. CDR3 protein: CASSEDRGTSTPLHF. In nucleotides, the CDR3 is TGTGCCAGCAGCGAGGACAGGGGAACATCGACACCCCTCCACTTT.

This clonotype came up many times. The rearrangement links TRBV29-1 to TRBJ2-5; 10 bases align to TRBD2. The ends lost 4 bases at V and 2 bases at J; junction bases unmatched: 7. Germline CDR1 SQVTM, CDR2 ANQGSEA. The CDR3 loop spans 15 amino acids. CDR3 nucleotide sequence: TGCAGCGTTGTAGGGGTAGCGGGAGGACAAGAGACCCAGTACTTC. It translates to CSVVGVAGGQETQYF.

The V and J genes are TRBV7-8 and TRBJ2-7; TRBD1 aligns across 7 bases. Per the germline V gene, CDR1 is SGHVS and CDR2 is FQNEAQ. Germline trimming cut 2 bases from V and 5 bases from J; bases unmatched to any gene: 9. CDR3 length: 15 amino acids. CDR3 amino acids: CASSLYTGVSNEQYF. The CDR3 region has the DNA TGTGCCAGCAGCTTATATACAGGGGTGTCTAACGAGCAGTACTTC.

The J gene is TRBJ2-4, the V gene TRBV4-3; a possible D gene is TRBD1 (5 bases). CDR3 length: 15 residues. The germline V gene encodes CDR1 LGHNA and CDR2 YSLEER. V gave up 2 bases and J gave up 6 bases, with 14 bases separating them. The CDR3 region is CASSQYSGIGNIQYF. For the CDR3, the DNA is TGCGCCAGCAGCCAATATTCAGGGATAGGAAACATTCAGTACTTC.

The sample holds a few counts of this clonotype. This chain joins TRBV6-2 or TRBV6-3 and TRBJ1-1; no clear D. The V and J ends lost 5 bases and 7 bases respectively, with 23 bases between them. The CDR3 is made up of 16 amino acids. Germline V gene data show CDR1 as MNHEY and CDR2 as SVGEGT. The CDR3 loop is CASSPARNRRTDEAFF. CDR3 DNA sequence: TGTGCCAGCAGTCCTGCTAGGAATAGACGGACGGATGAAGCTTTCTTT.